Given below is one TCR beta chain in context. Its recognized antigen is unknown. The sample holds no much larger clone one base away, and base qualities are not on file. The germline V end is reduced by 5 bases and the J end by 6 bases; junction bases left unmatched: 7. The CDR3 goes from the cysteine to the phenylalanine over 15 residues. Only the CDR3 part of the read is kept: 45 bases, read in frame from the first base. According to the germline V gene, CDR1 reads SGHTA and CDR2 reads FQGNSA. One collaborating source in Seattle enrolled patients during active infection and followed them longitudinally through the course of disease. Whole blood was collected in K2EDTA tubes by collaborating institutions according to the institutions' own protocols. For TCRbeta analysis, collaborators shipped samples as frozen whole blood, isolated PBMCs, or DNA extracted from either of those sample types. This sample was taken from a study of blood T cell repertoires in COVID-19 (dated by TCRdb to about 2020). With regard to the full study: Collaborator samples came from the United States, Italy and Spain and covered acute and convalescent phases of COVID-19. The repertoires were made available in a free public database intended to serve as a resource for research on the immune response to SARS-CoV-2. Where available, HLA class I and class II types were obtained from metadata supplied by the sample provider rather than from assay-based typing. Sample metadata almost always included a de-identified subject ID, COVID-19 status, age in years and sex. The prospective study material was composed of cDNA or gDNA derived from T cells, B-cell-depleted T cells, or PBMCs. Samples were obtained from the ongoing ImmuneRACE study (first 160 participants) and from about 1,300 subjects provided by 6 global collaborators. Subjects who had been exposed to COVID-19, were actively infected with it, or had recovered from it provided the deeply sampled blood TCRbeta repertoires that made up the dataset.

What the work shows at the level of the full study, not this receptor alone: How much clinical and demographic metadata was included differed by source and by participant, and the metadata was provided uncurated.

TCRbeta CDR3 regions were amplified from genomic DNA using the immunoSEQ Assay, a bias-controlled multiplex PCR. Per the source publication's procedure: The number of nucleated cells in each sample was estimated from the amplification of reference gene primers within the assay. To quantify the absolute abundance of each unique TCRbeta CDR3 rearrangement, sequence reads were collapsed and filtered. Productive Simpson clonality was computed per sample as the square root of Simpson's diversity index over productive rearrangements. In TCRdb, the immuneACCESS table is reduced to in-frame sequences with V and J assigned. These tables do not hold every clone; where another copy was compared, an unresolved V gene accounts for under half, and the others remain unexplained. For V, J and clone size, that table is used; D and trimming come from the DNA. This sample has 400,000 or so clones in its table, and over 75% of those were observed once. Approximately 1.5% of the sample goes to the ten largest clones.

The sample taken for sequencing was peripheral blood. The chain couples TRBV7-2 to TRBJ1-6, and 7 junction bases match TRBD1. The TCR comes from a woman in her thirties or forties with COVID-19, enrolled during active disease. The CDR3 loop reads CASSLLNRGNSPLHF. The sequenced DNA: TGTGCCAGCAGCCTACTCAACAGGGGTAATTCACCCCTCCACTTT.